Listed here are 19 T cell receptor beta chains from one sample, sequenced in a study of shared clonotypes between healthy human individuals. The table came from immunoSEQ multiplex PCR; TCRdb's copy has only in-frame clones and leaves some out. The data show fewer than 1.4 million clones, 75% to 80% seen once. Sequenced input: memory CD4+ T cells from PBMCs. Documented subset: CD45RA-negative fraction. The receptors were sampled from a man younger than 35 in good health. Some clones in this sample may be carry-over from other donors' samples.

With respect to this clone: A read error is likely here: a far larger clone is one base away. V is TRBV27 and J is TRBJ1-5, with a tentative D call TRBD1 (5 bases). This CDR3 has 15 amino acids. The V end was cut by 5 bases, the J end by 4 bases, with 15 bases between. Germline CDR1 MNHEY, CDR2 SMNVEV (reference sequence). CDR3 DNA: TGTGCCAGCAGTATGGTGAAGGGGCGAAATCAGCCCCAGCATTTT. It encodes CASSMVKGRNQPQHF.

This clone appeared a few times. The J gene is TRBJ2-7, the V gene TRBV28; D gene unclear. Deletions cut 8 bases from V and 4 bases from J, with 9 bases between. Germline V CDR1 and CDR2: MDHEN, SYDVKM. The CDR3 runs 11 residues. For the CDR3, the DNA is TGTGCCAGCGGGATCGAGTACGAGCAGTACTTC. The encoded protein is CASGIEYEQYF.

This CDR3 is CASSQRGGVSYNEQFF. In nucleotides, the CDR3 is TGTGCCAGCAGCCAGAGGGGGGGTGTCTCCTACAATGAGCAGTTCTTC. This sequence joins TRBV9 and TRBJ2-1; a weak D match, TRBD2 (7 bases). The CDR3 loop spans 16 amino acids. Trimming removed 4 bases at V and 0 bases at J, with 14 bases between. The V gene's germline CDR1 is SGDLS and CDR2 YYNGEE.

The chain carries TRBV7-2 and TRBJ1-2; D remains unclear. This CDR3 region has 15 residues. CDR1 and CDR2 (germline): SGHTA, FQGNSA. The germline V and J ends were trimmed by 1 base and 1 base, with 10 bases remaining between them. CDR3 sequence (DNA): TGTGCCAGCAGCTTAGTTCGGGTCCTTAACTATGGCTACACCTTC. This translates into CASSLVRVLNYGYTF. Filled out from reference TRBV7-2 and TRBJ1-2, the complete variable domain reads GAGVSQSPSNKVTEKGKDVELRCDPISGHTALYWYRQSLGQGLEFLIYFQGNSAPDKSGLPSDRFSAERTGGSVSTLTIQRTQQEDSAVYLCASSLVRVLNYGYTFGSGTRLTVV.

The genes are TRBV5-1 and TRBJ2-1; D is possibly TRBD2 (5 bases). Trimming left V 0 bases short and J 0 bases short, with 7 bases between. The CDR3 consists of 15 residues. CDR1 and CDR2 from the germline V gene are SGHRS and YFSETQ. CDR3 nucleotide sequence: TGCGCCAGCAGCTTGGTAGCGAACTCCTACAATGAGCAGTTCTTC. Translation gives CASSLVANSYNEQFF.

The rearrangement uses TRBV5-4 and TRBJ2-1, with a tentative D call TRBD2 (5 bases). CDR3 size: 15 residues. Per the germline V gene, CDR1 is SGHNT and CDR2 is YYREEE (reference sequence). V was trimmed by 0 bases and J by 4 bases, leaving 11 bases between them. The CDR3 loop is CASSLAGNHYNEQFF. CDR3 nucleotides: TGTGCCAGCAGCTTGGCGGGGAACCATTACAATGAGCAGTTCTTC.

The V and J genes are TRBV6-1 and TRBJ1-5, with D unresolved. This CDR3 has 12 residues. Germline CDR1 reads MNHNS; CDR2 reads SASEGT. The V gene lost 5 bases and the J gene lost 6 bases, with 8 bases spanning the gap. In DNA, the CDR3 is TGTGCCAGCAGTAATGAGGGTCAGCCCCAGCATTTT. Translating it yields CASSNEGQPQHF.

The chain uses TRBV7-8 and TRBJ1-4; D gene unclear. The CDR3 spans 14 residues. CDR1 is SGHVS and CDR2 is FQNEAQ in the germline V gene. Trimming removed 0 bases at V and 5 bases at J, with 7 bases between. CDR3 sequence: CASSLATQNEKLFF. CDR3 bases: TGTGCCAGCAGCTTAGCCACCCAAAATGAAAAACTGTTTTTT.

There are a few counts of this clone. The rearrangement links TRBV9 to TRBJ2-2, with a possible D match to TRBD1 (5 bases). This CDR3 has 16 residues. V was shortened by 4 bases and J by 9 bases, with 22 bases between the two germline ends. The germline CDR1 and CDR2 sequences are SGDLS and YYNGEE. The CDR3 spells CASSPRVDRSERELFF. In DNA form, the CDR3 reads TGTGCCAGCAGCCCCCGGGTTGACAGATCCGAGCGGGAGCTGTTTTTT.

V is TRBV6-1 and J is TRBJ2-7; D unclear. Trimming cost V 4 bases and J 0 bases, with 7 bases left between them. CDR1 and CDR2 from the germline V gene are MNHNS and SASEGT. The CDR3 is 13 amino acids. The CDR3: CASSVAASYEQYF. As DNA, the CDR3 is TGTGCCAGCAGTGTGGCAGCCTCCTACGAGCAGTACTTC.

The sample holds many counts of this clone. The gene calls are TRBV28 and TRBJ1-5; D might be TRBD1 (6 bases). CDR3 length equals 15 residues. Germline V gene sequence: CDR1 MDHEN, CDR2 SYDVKM. V dropped 5 bases and J dropped 1 base, with 12 bases sitting between them. CDR3 in DNA: TGTGCCAGCAGTCCCGGGACACCAAGCAATCAGCCCCAGCATTTT. Protein: CASSPGTPSNQPQHF.

CDR3 bases: TGCGCCAGCAGCGTGGACGTTAATGGGGGCACTGAAGCTTTCTTT. It translates to CASSVDVNGGTEAFF. The chain recombines TRBV5-1 with TRBJ1-1, with D perhaps TRBD1 (5 bases). The CDR3 sequence is 15 residues long. Germline lookup yields CDR1 SGHRS and CDR2 YFSETQ. The V gene lost 4 bases and the J gene lost 4 bases, with 17 bases spanning the gap. The full variable domain, rest sourced from reference TRBV5-1 and TRBJ1-1, is KAGVTQTPRYLIKTRGQQVTLSCSPISGHRSVSWYQQTPGQGLQFLFEYFSETQRNKGNFPGRFSGRQFSNSRSEMNVSTLELGDSALYLCASSVDVNGGTEAFFGQGTRLTVV.

The chain employs TRBV6-1 and TRBJ2-3, with TRBD1 identical over 12 bases. V lost 2 bases, J lost 6 bases, and 6 bases stayed unmatched. The germline V gene has CDR1 MNHNS and CDR2 SASEGT. CDR3 length: 16 amino acids. The CDR3 nucleotides read TGTGCCAGCAGTGAAACCGGGACAGGGGGCAGGGATACGCAGTATTTT. Amino acid sequence: CASSETGTGGRDTQYF.

Here the CDR3 reads CASSYSGTEGNTIYF. The CDR3 DNA reads as TGCGCCAGCAGCTATTCCGGGACAGAGGGAAACACCATATATTTT. The chain has TRBV4-1 and TRBJ1-3; TRBD1 matches 7 bases. Per the germline V gene, CDR1 is MGHRA and CDR2 is YSYEKL. The CDR3 contains 15 residues. V trimming: 5 bases; J trimming: 4 bases; junction bases outside the gene matches: 8.

The chain employs TRBV15 and TRBJ1-2, with D perhaps TRBD1 (6 bases). This CDR3 spans 16 amino acids. Germline V CDR1 and CDR2: LNHNV, YYDKDF (reference sequence). V was pared by 1 base and J by 3 bases, with 15 bases between. The CDR3 here is CATSRAQGRGDYGYTF. CDR3 nucleotides: TGTGCCACCAGCAGAGCGCAGGGCAGGGGAGACTATGGCTACACCTTC.

V is TRBV14 and J is TRBJ2-6; the D is unclear. The CDR3 runs 18 residues. The V end was cut by 4 bases, the J end by 5 bases, with 21 bases between. CDR1 is SGHDN, CDR2 FVKESK, per germline. CDR3 sequence: CASSRIVNLQSRANVLTF. The CDR3 DNA reads as TGTGCCAGCAGCCGCATAGTGAATCTACAAAGTCGGGCCAACGTCCTGACTTTC.

This sequence joins TRBV4-1 and TRBJ1-2; D perhaps matches TRBD1 (5 bases). The V end was cut by 0 bases, the J end by 8 bases, with 19 bases between. The CDR3 covers 16 residues. Germline CDR1 reads MGHRA; CDR2 reads YSYEKL. DNA for the CDR3: TGCGCCAGCAGCCAAGAGGGGACGGCCAGCTATGGGGGCTACACCTTC. This encodes CASSQEGTASYGGYTF.

This clone was counted a single time. This chain uses TRBV29-1 with TRBJ2-3, with D maybe TRBD2 (5 bases). V lost 6 bases and J 3 bases, leaving 16 bases between the germline ends. The CDR3 extends over 14 amino acids. Germline V gives CDR1 SQVTM, CDR2 ANQGSEA. In DNA, the CDR3 is TGCAGCGTCCTCCCGACCGGACTGACAGATACGCAGTATTTT. This translates into CSVLPTGLTDTQYF.

V usage is TRBV5-4 and J usage is TRBJ2-1; possible D gene TRBD1, 6 bases. There are 15 residues in the CDR3. Trimming removed 3 bases at V and 15 bases at J, with 25 bases between. Per the germline V gene, CDR1 is SGHNT and CDR2 is YYREEE (reference sequence). Here the CDR3 reads CASSSGTRGSRAWFF. The CDR3 DNA is TGTGCCAGCAGCTCCGGGACAAGGGGGTCTCGGGCTTGGTTCTTC.